The 20 T cell receptor beta chains listed next were all sequenced from one sample in a study of spatial heterogeneity in lung cancer. Study-wide findings and caveats: Tracking of tumor mutation counts was seen in expanded intratumoral alpha and beta TCR counts.

TCRdb called the 5' RACE reads again in MiXCR, with one record for every CDR3 protein. This table holds approximately 9,500 distinct CDR3 sequences, about 7.8% found once. No antigen has been identified for these receptors. The time point was: sample taken at primary tumor resection. This sample comprised lung tumor tissue, obtained at surgery. These TCRs come from a male donor with early-stage non-small cell lung cancer.

This clonotype has more than one count but fewer than ten. V gene TRBV7-6 combines with J gene TRBJ2-2; the match to TRBD2 covers 10 bases. Germline V gene data show CDR1 as SGHVS and CDR2 as FNYEAQ. V lost 5 bases to trimming and J lost 6 bases; unmatched junction nucleotides: 6. The CDR3 is 15 amino acids. CDR3 sequence reads: CASSPLAGRSGELFF. The CDR3 DNA sequence: TGTGCCAGCAGCCCACTAGCGGGGCGGTCCGGGGAGCTGTTTTTT.

The DNA for the CDR3 is TGTGCCAGCAGAATAGGACAGGGGCATCAGCCCCAGCATTTT. Protein sequence: CASRIGQGHQPQHF. V is TRBV12-3 or TRBV12-4 and J is TRBJ1-5, with 9 bases fitting TRBD1. With V trimmed by 6 bases and J by 5 bases, 5 bases remained unmatched. This CDR3 is built from 14 residues.

J is TRBJ2-5 and V is TRBV7-9; weak D call: TRBD1 (6 bases). Germline assignment: CDR1 SEHNR and CDR2 FQNEAQ (reference sequence). V lost 1 base and J 3 bases, leaving 9 bases between the germline ends. The CDR3 extends over 14 amino acids. Here the CDR3 reads CASSLGNREETQYF. The CDR3 region has the DNA TGTGCCAGCAGCTTAGGTAACAGGGAAGAGACCCAGTACTTC.

This clonotype has a count of ten or more. V and J are TRBV4-3 and TRBJ1-1; no reliable D call. This CDR3 contains 16 residues. Per the germline V gene, CDR1 is LGHNA and CDR2 is YSLEER. Trimming cost V 5 bases and J 0 bases, with 16 bases left between them. CDR3: CASSEDVMSMNTEAFF. In DNA, the CDR3 is TGCGCCAGCAGCGAGGACGTTATGTCCATGAACACTGAAGCTTTCTTT.

In this sample, this clonotype turned up many times. The gene calls are TRBV10-3 and TRBJ2-5; a possible D gene is TRBD1 (6 bases). Trimming took off 6 bases at V and 3 bases at J, with 11 bases between the two ends. The germline V gene encodes CDR1 ENHRY and CDR2 SYGVKD. The CDR3 runs 13 residues. The CDR3 nucleotides are TGTGCCATCAGCGCAAGACAGGAAGAGACCCAGTACTTC. Residues: CAISARQEETQYF.

The chain carries TRBV20-1 and TRBJ1-6; maybe TRBD1 (5 bases). CDR3 length: 16 residues. CDR1 is DFQATT, CDR2 SNEGSKA, per germline (reference sequence). Trimming cost V 0 bases and J 5 bases, with 14 bases left between them. The CDR3 nucleotides are TGCAGTGCTAGAGATGGGAACAGGAATGATAATTCACCCCTCCACTTT. It codes for CSARDGNRNDNSPLHF.

This chain joins TRBV2 and TRBJ1-5, with D hard to call. V lost 7 bases to trimming and J lost 1 base, with 17 bases between them. The CDR3 is made up of 16 amino acids. Germline lookup yields CDR1 SNHLY and CDR2 FYNNEI. As DNA, the CDR3 is TGTGCCAGCATGGAATTTGCAGAGTTAAGCAATCAGCCCCAGCATTTT. It specifies CASMEFAELSNQPQHF.

The chain is built from TRBV6-1 and TRBJ2-3; 8 bases map to TRBD2. The CDR3 is 15 amino acids. Trimming removed 1 base from V and 9 bases from J; junction bases left unmatched: 9. Looked up from germline, CDR1 is MNHNS and CDR2 is SASEGT. The CDR3 sequence: CASSEDGYRGGTQYF. As DNA, the CDR3 is TGTGCCAGCAGTGAAGATGGTTACCGGGGGGGAACGCAGTATTTT.

This clonotype was counted many times. The chain has TRBV6-5 and TRBJ2-5, with unresolved D. CDR1 MNHEY and CDR2 SVGAGI come from the germline V gene. The CDR3 has 15 residues. The V end lost 0 bases, the J end lost 2 bases, and 10 bases lay between the germline ends. DNA of the CDR3: TGTGCCAGCAGTTACTCTAAACGGCAGCAAGAGACCCAGTACTTC. This codes for CASSYSKRQQETQYF.

This clonotype was observed a handful of times. DNA for the CDR3: TGCGCCAGCAGCTTGGCGACAGGGGTGGAGACCCAGTACTTC. Translating gives CASSLATGVETQYF. The chain has TRBV5-1 and TRBJ2-5; the match to TRBD1 covers 8 bases. V lost 0 bases, J lost 5 bases, and 3 bases stayed unmatched. The germline gives CDR1 SGHRS, CDR2 YFSETQ. This CDR3 is built from 14 residues.

At least ten counts were recorded for this clonotype. J is TRBJ1-2 and V is TRBV10-3; D gene unclear. Germline V CDR1 and CDR2: ENHRY, SYGVKD. This CDR3 has 13 amino acids. Trimming took off 0 bases at V and 2 bases at J, with 4 bases between the two ends. CDR3 DNA sequence: TGTGCCATCAGTGAGTCGATAAACTATGGCTACACCTTC. Residues: CAISESINYGYTF.

This clonotype has ten or more counts. V gene TRBV6-5 combines with J gene TRBJ2-7; TRBD1 agrees at 7 bases. The germline V gene has CDR1 MNHEY and CDR2 SVGAGI. The CDR3 totals 14 residues. Trimming cost V 3 bases and J 5 bases; bases outside gene matches: 7. CDR3 nucleotide sequence: TGTGCCAGCAGTTATGTAGACAGGGCCAACGAGCAGTACTTC. It encodes CASSYVDRANEQYF.

The chain carries TRBV5-1 and TRBJ2-1; TRBD2 agrees at 12 bases. Germline lookup yields CDR1 SGHRS and CDR2 YFSETQ. This CDR3 comprises 15 residues. V was clipped by 1 base and J by 8 bases; unmatched bases: 4. In DNA, the CDR3 is TGCGCCAGCAGCTTGTCACTAGCGGGAGGTGATGAGCAGTTCTTC. Amino acids: CASSLSLAGGDEQFF. Using reference TRBV5-1 and TRBJ2-1 for the parts outside the CDR3, the full variable domain is KAGVTQTPRYLIKTRGQQVTLSCSPISGHRSVSWYQQTPGQGLQFLFEYFSETQRNKGNFPGRFSGRQFSNSRSEMNVSTLELGDSALYLCASSLSLAGGDEQFFGPGTRLTVL.

This clonotype has at least ten counts. The J gene is TRBJ2-4, the V gene TRBV14; D is unclear. Trimming cost V 1 base and J 12 bases, with 10 bases left between them. In germline, CDR1 is SGHDN, CDR2 FVKESK. The CDR3 has 12 amino acids. The CDR3 DNA reads as TGTGCCAGCAGCCAAGGGCCGGCGAATCAGTACTTC. Its translation is CASSQGPANQYF. Drawing the rest from reference TRBV14 and TRBJ2-4, the complete variable domain is EAGVTQFPSHSVIEKGQTVTLRCDPISGHDNLYWYRRVMGKEIKFLLHFVKESKQDESGMPNNRFLAERTGGTYSTLKVQPAELEDSGVYFCASSQGPANQYFGAGTRLSVL.

This clonotype was counted at least ten times. The genes are TRBV2 and TRBJ1-5; the D gene is possibly TRBD1 (6 bases). From germline, CDR1 is SNHLY and CDR2 FYNNEI. The CDR3 runs 13 residues. V lost 4 bases and J lost 5, with 9 bases in between. Written as DNA, the CDR3 is TGTGCCAGCAGTGGGGGGCCTGATCAGCCCCAGCATTTT. As protein: CASSGGPDQPQHF.

Worth noting for this clonotype: A much larger clone sits a single nucleotide away, making a read error possible. V usage is TRBV7-8 and J usage is TRBJ2-7; 9 bases are a match to TRBD2. CDR1 is SGHVS and CDR2 is FQNEAQ in the germline V gene. Trimming took 5 bases from V and 2 from J; bases not matched to a gene: 10. CDR3 length equals 16 residues. Written as DNA, the CDR3 is TGTGCCAGCAGCCTCGAGTCTAGCGGGATGCCCTACGAGCAGTACTTC. This encodes CASSLESSGMPYEQYF.

This clonotype was counted once. One base away lies a much larger clone, so this may be a sequencing read error. The V call is TRBV6-5, the J call TRBJ1-1; tentative D call: TRBD1 (5 bases). Germline-derived CDR1 and CDR2 are MNHEY and SVGAGI. The CDR3 runs 13 residues. The CDR3 DNA follows: TGTGCCAGGAGTTACGGACAGAACACTGAAGCTTTCTTT. Encoded protein: CARSYGQNTEAFF.

This clonotype was picked up a small number of times. CDR3 sequence reads: CSAGKAGGLGELFF. The CDR3 nucleotides read TGCAGCGCGGGAAAAGCGGGAGGGCTCGGGGAGCTGTTTTTT. The rearrangement joins TRBV29-1 to TRBJ2-2, with TRBD2 matching 10 bases. Germline lookup yields CDR1 SQVTM and CDR2 ANQGSEA. CDR3 length: 14 residues. V lost 7 bases, J lost 7 bases, and 9 bases stayed unmatched.

This clonotype occurred a few times. This chain uses TRBV27 with TRBJ2-2; the D gene is possibly TRBD2 (6 bases). The CDR3 totals 14 residues. V lost 6 bases and J lost 0, with 8 bases in between. The germline V gene encodes CDR1 MNHEY and CDR2 SMNVEV (reference sequence). CDR3 coding DNA: TGTGCCAGCAGATTAGCGGCGAACACCGGGGAGCTGTTTTTT. This translates into CASRLAANTGELFF.

This clonotype was seen many times. The chain combines TRBV20-1 with TRBJ1-1; 7 nucleotides line up with TRBD1. V shed 0 bases and J 1 base; nucleotides not matched to a gene: 8. CDR1 and CDR2 (germline): DFQATT, SNEGSKA (reference sequence). CDR3 length: 16 amino acids. The CDR3 sequence: CSAREAGTVANTEAFF. CDR3 DNA: TGCAGTGCTAGAGAGGCAGGGACAGTCGCGAACACTGAAGCTTTCTTT.